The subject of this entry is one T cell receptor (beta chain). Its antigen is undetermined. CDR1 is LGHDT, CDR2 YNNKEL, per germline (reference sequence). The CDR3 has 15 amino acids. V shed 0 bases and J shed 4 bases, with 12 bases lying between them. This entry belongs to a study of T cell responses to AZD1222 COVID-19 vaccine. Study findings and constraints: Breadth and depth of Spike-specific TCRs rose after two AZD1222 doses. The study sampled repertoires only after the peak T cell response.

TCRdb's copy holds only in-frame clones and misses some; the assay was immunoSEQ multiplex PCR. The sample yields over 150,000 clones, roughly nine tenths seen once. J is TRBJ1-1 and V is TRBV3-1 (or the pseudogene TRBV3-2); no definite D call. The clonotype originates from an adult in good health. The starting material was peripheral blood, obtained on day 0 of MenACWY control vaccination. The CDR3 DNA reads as TGTGCCAGCAGCCAAGATATGATTACATCCACTGAAGCTTTCTTT. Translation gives CASSQDMITSTEAFF.